The TCR beta chain under discussion was sequenced for a study of beta chain features in type 1 diabetes (dated by TCRdb to 2016 to 2019). For the study in its entirety: No differences in mean age, gender distribution, total cell number or subset yield were found between patients and healthy donors. Regulatory and stem cell-like memory subsets were obtained from only 8 patients and roughly eight healthy donors, while naive and central memory subsets were obtained from all 28 donors. A total of roughly 100 million sorted cells were examined across all samples, and the number of cells per subset was strongly correlated with RNA yield. In the study, TCRB repertoires of sorted circulating CD4+ T cell subsets from recently diagnosed type 1 diabetes patients were compared with those of matched healthy donors.

A single peripheral blood draw of about 116 mL on average was collected from each donor into heparinised tubes. A BD FACSAria II was used to sort naive, central memory, regulatory and stem cell-like memory CD4+ T cells with a panel that included CD45RO, CCR7, CD25, CD127, CD95 and CD27. A purity above 95% was achieved for all sorted populations. PBMCs were separated immediately by Lymphoprep density gradient centrifugation and were stained directly, without being cultured. To minimize batch effects, samples were stained and sorted in pairs, one healthy donor with one patient per experiment. Results the study describes overall, beyond this receptor: Patients with type 1 diabetes made fewer insertions and deleted more nucleotides at VDJ recombination sites, implying thymic rearrangement abnormalities. Because cDNA was sequenced instead of genomic DNA, highly expressing activated cells could be over-represented, though the groups showed no difference in activation or CD3 levels. Only small numbers of individuals were included in the HLA sub-analyses, which left unresolved whether HLA type had any influence on TCRB rearrangement. Naive, central memory and regulatory TCRB repertoires appeared more similar among patients than among healthy donors. Shorter templates might be favored by PCR, yet because patient and control samples were amplified and corrected together, any such skew would affect both groups equally. A moderate but significant shortening of TCRB CDR3 length was observed in type 1 diabetes patients in all four CD4+ subsets.

All of the isolated RNA was reverse transcribed with the High Capacity cDNA Reverse Transcription Kit, so expressed TCRB transcripts were sequenced. Deep immunoSEQ sequencing was applied to naive, central memory and regulatory T cell samples, giving an average of roughly 3.5 million total reads per sample. Sorted cells were lysed in RLT buffer, and RNA was extracted using DNase-treated RNeasy Micro or Mini kits according to cell number. Each cell subset was processed separately to prevent cross-contamination, with patient and healthy donor samples processed together. The immunoSEQ multiplex PCR was used to amplify TCRB sequences from cDNA, yielding 87-bp fragments that span the CDR3 region. Amplicons were sequenced on the Illumina HiSeq platform. In the paper's pipeline: PCR bias was corrected computationally using synthetic template baselines, and reads within Hamming distance 2 were collapsed, with unmergeable singletons discarded. Reads were aligned against IMGT to assign V, D and J genes, CDR3 length and insertions or deletions at six rearrangement sites. Within each subset, clonotype counts were normalized to sorted cell number, after which true diversity and Gini coefficients were computed with the tcR R package. Repertoire sharing was quantified using the overlap coefficient calculated on TCRB nucleotide sequences. What TCRdb holds here is the immuneACCESS table cut down to in-frame rearrangements. Part of the clones is not present; checked against another copy, under half of the missing clones reflect an unresolved V gene, and the others are unexplained. For V, J and clone size, that table is used; D and trimming come from the DNA. The sample table contains just over 150,000 clones; only one count was recorded for approximately 10% of them. The ten biggest clones cover under 2.5% of the sample.

As concerns this clone: No antigen is known for it. Base qualities are missing; no much larger clone stands one base away.

Ends trimmed: V by 2 bases, J by 2 bases; bases unmatched to a gene: 3. CDR1 and CDR2, looked up from the germline V gene, are LGHNA and YNFKEQ. The CDR3, from cysteine to phenylalanine, totals 17 residues. Only the CDR3 DNA is retained, 51 bases long and in frame from the first base. Sequenced: central memory CD4+ T cells from blood. In this chain, TRBV4-2 is recombined with TRBJ2-2, and TRBD2 aligns with 12 junction nucleotides. The TCR sequence derives from a man aged 18 to 29 in good health. The sequence in DNA is TGTGCCAGCAGCCAAATAGGACTAGCGGGAAACACCGGGGAGCTGTTTTTT. This translates into CASSQIGLAGNTGELFF.